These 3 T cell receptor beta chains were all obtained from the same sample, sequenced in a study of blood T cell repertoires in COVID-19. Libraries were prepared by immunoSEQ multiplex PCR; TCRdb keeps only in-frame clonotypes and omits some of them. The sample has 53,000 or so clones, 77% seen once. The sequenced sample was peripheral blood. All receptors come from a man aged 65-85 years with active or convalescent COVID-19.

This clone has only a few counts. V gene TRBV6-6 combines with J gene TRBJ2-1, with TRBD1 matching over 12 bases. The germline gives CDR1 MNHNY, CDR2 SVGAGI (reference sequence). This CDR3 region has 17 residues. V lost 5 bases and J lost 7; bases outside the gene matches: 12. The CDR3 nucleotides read TGTGCCAGCAGTCGCCGGAGGGGACAGGGGGCAAGGAATGAGCAGTTCTTC. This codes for CASSRRRGQGARNEQFF.

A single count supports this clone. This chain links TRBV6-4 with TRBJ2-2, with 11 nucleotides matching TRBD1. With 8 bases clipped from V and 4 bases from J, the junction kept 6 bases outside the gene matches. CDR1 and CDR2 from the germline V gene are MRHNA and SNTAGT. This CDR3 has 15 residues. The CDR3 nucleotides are TGTGCCAGCTCCAGGACAGGGGGCCTCACCGGGGAGCTGTTTTTT. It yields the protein CASSRTGGLTGELFF.

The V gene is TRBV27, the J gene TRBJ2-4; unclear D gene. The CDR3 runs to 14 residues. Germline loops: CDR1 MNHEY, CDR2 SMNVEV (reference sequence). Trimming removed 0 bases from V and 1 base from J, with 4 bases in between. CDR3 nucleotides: TGTGCCAGCAGTTTATCCCGGGCCAAAAACATTCAGTACTTC. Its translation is CASSLSRAKNIQYF.